This record covers a single T cell receptor beta chain. This clone was observed a single time. This receptor's antigen is unknown. No much larger clonotype is one base removed from it; base qualities were not supplied. Receptors were amplified or captured by the immunoSEQ multiplex PCR assay. In its TCRdb copy, this immuneACCESS table keeps in-frame sequences only and misses some clones. Where compared with another copy, unresolved V genes explain less than half of these, and the others have no known cause. The sample yields more than 60,000 clones; about 89% were counted once. Approximately 1.4% of the sample is in the top ten clones. The sample is drawn from a study of T cell changes during pregnancy in multiple sclerosis (dated by TCRdb to about 2019). General notes on the study: In women with multiple sclerosis, the researchers looked at how the T cell repertoire shifted as pregnancy progressed.

CDR1 and CDR2 were assigned from the germline V gene as SGHRS and YFSETQ. V is cut by 0 bases and J by 1 base, and the space between the germline ends is 13 bases. Including cysteine and phenylalanine, the CDR3 has 16 amino acids. Only the CDR3 DNA stays, 48 bases, in frame from base 1. This TCR was recovered from a female donor with multiple sclerosis, enrolled in a pregnancy study. Sequenced here: peripheral blood, sampled in the second trimester of pregnancy. The rearranged segments are TRBV5-1 and TRBJ2-5; the D gene cannot be named for sure. The DNA sequence follows: TGCGCCAGCAGCTTGGGGTTGGCAGTCATCCAAGAGACCCAGTACTTC. Translated, it reads CASSLGLAVIQETQYF.